The present TCR beta chain was sequenced within a study of cytomegalovirus exposure and HLA in healthy donors. Amplification used 60 Vbeta primers and 13 Jbeta primers. Clones were read by immunoSEQ multiplex PCR, and TCRdb kept only the in-frame ones, dropping some. The table shows fewer than 200,000 clones, with 79% occurring only once. This clone was found a few times. Its antigen is as yet unknown. There are 13 residues in the CDR3. V lost 6 bases to trimming and J lost 5 bases, with 16 bases between them. CDR1 SQVTM and CDR2 ANQGSEA come from the germline V gene. General study findings and limits: By a later analysis, the bulk of CMV-associated TCR beta chains appeared HLA-restricted.

This chain connects TRBV29-1 to TRBJ1-1; D uncertain. The TCR sequence derives from a woman between 35 and 50 years old in good health and CMV-seronegative. Sequencing was performed on PBMCs. CDR3 DNA sequence: TGCAGCGTCGCCCCTCGTTTCAGTACTGAAGCTTTCTTT. It specifies CSVAPRFSTEAFF.